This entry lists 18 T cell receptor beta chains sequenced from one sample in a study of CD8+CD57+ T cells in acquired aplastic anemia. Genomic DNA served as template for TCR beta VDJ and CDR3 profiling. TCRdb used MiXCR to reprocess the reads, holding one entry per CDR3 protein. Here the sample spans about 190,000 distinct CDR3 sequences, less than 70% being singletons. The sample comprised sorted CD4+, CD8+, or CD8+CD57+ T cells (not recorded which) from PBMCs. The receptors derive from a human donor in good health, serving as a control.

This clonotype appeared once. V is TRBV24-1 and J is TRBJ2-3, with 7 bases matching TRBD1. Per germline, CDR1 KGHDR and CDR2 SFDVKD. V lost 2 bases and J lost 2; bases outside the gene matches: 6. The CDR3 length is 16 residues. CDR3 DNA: TGTGCCACCAGTGATTCTCGACAGGGAGACACAGATACGCAGTATTTT. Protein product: CATSDSRQGDTDTQYF.

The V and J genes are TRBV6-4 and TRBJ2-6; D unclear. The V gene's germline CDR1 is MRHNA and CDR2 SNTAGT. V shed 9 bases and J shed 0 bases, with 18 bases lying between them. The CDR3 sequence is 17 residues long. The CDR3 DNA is TGTGCCAGTCACAATACCGGGCTGTGCTCTGGGGCCAACGTCCTGACTTTC. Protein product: CASHNTGLCSGANVLTF.

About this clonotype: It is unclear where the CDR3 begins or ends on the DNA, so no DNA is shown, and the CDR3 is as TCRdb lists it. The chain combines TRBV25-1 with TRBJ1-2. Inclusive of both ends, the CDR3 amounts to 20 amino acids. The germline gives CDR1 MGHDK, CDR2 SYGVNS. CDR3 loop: CASSIYLCSVENPSGYGYTF.

The CDR3 DNA is TGTGCCAGCAGGCTGGCCGGGGCTGGAAACACCATATATTTT. Translating gives CASRLAGAGNTIYF. The V call is TRBV12-3 or TRBV12-4, the J call TRBJ1-3; D gene ambiguous. CDR3 size: 14 residues. V lost 6 bases to trimming and J lost 2 bases, with 11 bases between them.

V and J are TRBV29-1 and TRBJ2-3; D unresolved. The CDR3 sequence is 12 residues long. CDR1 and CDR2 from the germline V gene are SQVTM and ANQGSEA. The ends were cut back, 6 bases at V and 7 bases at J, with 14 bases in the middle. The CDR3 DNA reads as TGCAGCGTCCGTGACCCCGCAAATACGCAGTATTTT. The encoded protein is CSVRDPANTQYF.

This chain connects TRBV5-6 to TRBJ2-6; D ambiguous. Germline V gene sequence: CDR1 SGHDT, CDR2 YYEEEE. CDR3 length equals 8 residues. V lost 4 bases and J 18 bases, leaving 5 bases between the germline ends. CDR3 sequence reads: CASSVWTF. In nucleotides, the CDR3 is TGTGCCAGCAGCGTTTGGACTTTC.

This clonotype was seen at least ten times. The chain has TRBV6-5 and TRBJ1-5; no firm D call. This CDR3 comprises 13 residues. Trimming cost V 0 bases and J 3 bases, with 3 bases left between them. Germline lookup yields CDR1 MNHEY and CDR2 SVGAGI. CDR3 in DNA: TGTGCCAGCAGTTACTCGAACAATCAGCCCCAGCATTTT. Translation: CASSYSNNQPQHF.

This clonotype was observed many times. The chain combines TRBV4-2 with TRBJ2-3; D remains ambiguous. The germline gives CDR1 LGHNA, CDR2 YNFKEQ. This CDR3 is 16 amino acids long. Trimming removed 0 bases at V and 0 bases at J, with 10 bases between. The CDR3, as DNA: TGTGCCAGCAGCCAAGATTCCGCGGTGAGCACAGATACGCAGTATTTT. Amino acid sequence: CASSQDSAVSTDTQYF.

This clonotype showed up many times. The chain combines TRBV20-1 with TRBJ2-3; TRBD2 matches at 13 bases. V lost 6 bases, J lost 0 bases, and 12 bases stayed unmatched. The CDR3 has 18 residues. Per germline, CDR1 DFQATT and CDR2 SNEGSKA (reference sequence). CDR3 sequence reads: CSARQGTSGAQSTDTQYF. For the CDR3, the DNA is TGCAGTGCCAGGCAGGGGACTAGCGGGGCCCAGAGCACAGATACGCAGTATTTT.

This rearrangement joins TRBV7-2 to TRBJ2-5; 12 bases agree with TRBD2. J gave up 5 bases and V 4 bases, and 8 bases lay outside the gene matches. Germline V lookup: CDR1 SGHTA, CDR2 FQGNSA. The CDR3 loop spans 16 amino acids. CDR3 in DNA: TGTGCCAGCAGCTCCTCACTAGCGGGGGGTAGGGAGACCCAGTACTTC. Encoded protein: CASSSSLAGGRETQYF. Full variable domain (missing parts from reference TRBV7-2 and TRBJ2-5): GAGVSQSPSNKVTEKGKDVELRCDPISGHTALYWYRQSLGQGLEFLIYFQGNSAPDKSGLPSDRFSAERTGGSVSTLTIQRTQQEDSAVYLCASSSSLAGGRETQYFGPGTRLLVL.

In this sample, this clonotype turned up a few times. In nucleotides, the CDR3 is TGTGCCAGCAGCCTCCTGATCGGGGGTAAACCAGGCAATGAGCAGTTCTTC. Translation gives CASSLLIGGKPGNEQFF. The genes are TRBV27 and TRBJ2-1, with a weak D call TRBD2 (6 bases). Trimming shortened V by 6 bases and J by 6 bases, and 24 bases separated the two germline ends. This CDR3 region has 17 residues. Looked up from germline, CDR1 is MNHEY and CDR2 is SMNVEV (reference sequence).

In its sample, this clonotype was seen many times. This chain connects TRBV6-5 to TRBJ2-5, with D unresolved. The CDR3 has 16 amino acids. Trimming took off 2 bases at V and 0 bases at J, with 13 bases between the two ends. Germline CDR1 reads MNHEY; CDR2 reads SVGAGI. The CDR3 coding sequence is TGTGCCAGCAGTTACGGTCAGATCCCCAACCAAGAGACCCAGTACTTC. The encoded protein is CASSYGQIPNQETQYF.

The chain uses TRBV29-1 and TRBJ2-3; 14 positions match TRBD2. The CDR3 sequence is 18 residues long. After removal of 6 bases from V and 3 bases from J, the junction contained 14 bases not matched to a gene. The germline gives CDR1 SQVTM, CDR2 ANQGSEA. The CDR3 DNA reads TGCAGCGTGGGGACTAGCGGGGGCCTGCCGGTTCCTACAGATACGCAGTATTTT. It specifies CSVGTSGGLPVPTDTQYF.

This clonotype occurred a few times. The CDR3 nucleotides read TGCGCCAGCAGTGAGTTCCTAGTCACAGATACGCAGTATTTT. Amino acid sequence: CASSEFLVTDTQYF. This sequence joins TRBV10-1 and TRBJ2-3; D remains ambiguous. Germline CDR1 and CDR2: WNHNN and SYGVQD (reference sequence). V lost 1 base and J lost 2, with 7 bases in between. This CDR3 is built from 14 residues.

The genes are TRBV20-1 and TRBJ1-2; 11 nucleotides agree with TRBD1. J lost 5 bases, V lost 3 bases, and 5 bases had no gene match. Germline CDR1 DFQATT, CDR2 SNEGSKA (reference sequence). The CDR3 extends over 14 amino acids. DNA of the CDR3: TGCAGTGCTAGTGGACAGGGGGCCAATTATGGCTACACCTTC. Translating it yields CSASGQGANYGYTF.

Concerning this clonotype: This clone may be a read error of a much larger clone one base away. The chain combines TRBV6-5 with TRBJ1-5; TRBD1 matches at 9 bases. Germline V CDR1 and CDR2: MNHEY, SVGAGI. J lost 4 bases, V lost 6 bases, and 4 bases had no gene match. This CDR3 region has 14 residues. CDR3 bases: TGTGCCAGCAGCTGTGACAGGGGGAATCAGCCCCAGCATTTT. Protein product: CASSCDRGNQPQHF.

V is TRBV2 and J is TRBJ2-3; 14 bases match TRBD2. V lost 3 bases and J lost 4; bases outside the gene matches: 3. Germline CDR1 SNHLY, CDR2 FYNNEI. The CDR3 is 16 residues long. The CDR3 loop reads CASSDSTSGGADTQYF. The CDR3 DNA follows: TGTGCCAGCAGTGACTCGACTAGCGGGGGGGCAGATACGCAGTATTTT.

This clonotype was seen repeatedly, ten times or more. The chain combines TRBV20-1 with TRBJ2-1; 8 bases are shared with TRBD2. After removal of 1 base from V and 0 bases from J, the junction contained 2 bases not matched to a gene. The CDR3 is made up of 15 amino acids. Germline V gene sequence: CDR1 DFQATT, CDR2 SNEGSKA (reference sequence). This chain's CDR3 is CSARAGGGSYNEQFF. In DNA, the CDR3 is TGCAGTGCTAGAGCGGGAGGGGGCTCCTACAATGAGCAGTTCTTC.